The clone carrying this T cell receptor beta chain was seen a few times. The CDR3 length is 16 residues. From germline, CDR1 is SGHRS and CDR2 YFSETQ. V lost 0 bases to trimming and J lost 5 bases; unmatched junction nucleotides: 8. The data stem from a study of cytomegalovirus exposure and HLA in healthy donors. 13 Jbeta primers and 60 Vbeta primers were used for the PCR. Data came from immunoSEQ multiplex PCR; TCRdb stores just in-frame clones and leaves some out. The top ten clones hold 0.95% to 1.3% of a sample with roughly 160,000 clones, roughly 80% of them seen once. Material for sequencing was PBMCs. This clonotype was sampled from a man aged 25 to 45 in good health and CMV-seronegative. The gene calls are TRBV5-1 and TRBJ2-5; TRBD2 matches 9 bases. DNA of the CDR3: TGCGCCAGCAGCTTGGCTTGGCGGGGGGGCCGGGAGACCCAGTACTTC. This encodes CASSLAWRGGRETQYF.